The 13 T cell receptor beta chains presented below share a single source sample, sequenced in a study of CD8+CD57+ T cells in acquired aplastic anemia. In patients chosen for sequencing, flow cytometry had shown CD8+CD57+ cell expansion. Investigators profiled TCR beta VDJ and CDR3 from genomic DNA template. TCRdb reprocessed the reads via MiXCR and lists one record per CDR3 protein. The sample has 200,000 to 250,000 distinct CDR3 sequences, about half seen once. The sample taken for sequencing was sorted CD4+, CD8+, or CD8+CD57+ T cells (not recorded which) from PBMCs. Receptors originate from a human donor with aplastic anemia.

This clonotype came up many times. V usage is TRBV20-1 and J usage is TRBJ1-1; 9 bases match TRBD1. This CDR3 is 13 amino acids long. Germline CDR1 DFQATT, CDR2 SNEGSKA (reference sequence). The ends lost 5 bases at V and 3 bases at J; junction bases unmatched: 4. The DNA for the CDR3 is TGCAGTGCTGGGACAGGGTTGGACACTGAAGCTTTCTTT. Translated: CSAGTGLDTEAFF.

This clonotype was observed at least ten times. The genes are TRBV7-3 and TRBJ1-3; D not resolved. V was cut by 5 bases and J by 2 bases, with 16 bases left in between. The CDR3 has 16 amino acids. Germline loops: CDR1 SGHTA, CDR2 FQGTGA. Here the CDR3 reads CASSIGPTLAGNTIYF. In nucleotides, the CDR3 is TGTGCCAGCAGCATAGGCCCGACCTTAGCTGGAAACACCATATATTTT.

This clonotype appeared many times. This chain links TRBV19 with TRBJ1-2; 8 bases are a match to TRBD1. V dropped 6 bases and J dropped 1; count of bases not matched to a gene: 4. The V gene's germline CDR1 is LNHDA and CDR2 SQIVND (reference sequence). This CDR3 is 14 amino acids long. The CDR3: CASSWTGRNYGYTF. The DNA of the CDR3 is TGTGCCAGTAGCTGGACAGGGCGTAACTATGGCTACACCTTC. Combining the CDR3 with reference TRBV19 and TRBJ1-2 gives the whole variable domain DGGITQSPKYLFRKEGQNVTLSCEQNLNHDAMYWYRQDPGQGLRLIYYSQIVNDFQKGDIAEGYSVSREKKESFPLTVTSAQKNPTAFYLCASSWTGRNYGYTFGSGTRLTVV.

The rearrangement uses TRBV9 and TRBJ2-7; TRBD1 agrees at 8 bases. The V segment lost 0 bases and the J segment 6 bases; nucleotides outside the gene matches: 2. CDR3 length: 13 amino acids. CDR1 and CDR2 from the germline V gene are SGDLS and YYNGEE. The CDR3 DNA follows: TGTGCCAGCAGCGTAGGACAGGGGAGCGAGCAGTACTTC. Translated, it gives CASSVGQGSEQYF.

With regard to this clonotype: A much larger clone lies one base from this, so it may be a read error. In nucleotides, the CDR3 is TGTGCCAGCCAGGGAAACAGTTACGAGCAGCACTTC. This translates into CASQGNSYEQHF. The rearrangement links TRBV9 to TRBJ2-7; tentative D call: TRBD1 (5 bases). Germline V gene sequence: CDR1 SGDLS, CDR2 YYNGEE. This CDR3 is built from 12 residues.

This sequence joins TRBV10-2 and TRBJ2-3; D is unclear. V was cut by 4 bases and J by 0 bases, with 8 bases left in between. Looked up from germline, CDR1 is WSHSY and CDR2 is SAAADI. The CDR3 has 14 residues. CDR3 nucleotide sequence: TGCGCCAGCAGTGTGACAAAAAGCACAGATACGCAGTATTTT. Its translation is CASSVTKSTDTQYF.

V usage is TRBV20-1 and J usage is TRBJ2-5; D might be TRBD1 (6 bases). Germline CDR1 and CDR2: DFQATT and SNEGSKA (reference sequence). The CDR3 contains 15 residues. Deletions cut 1 base from V and 5 bases from J, with 17 bases between. The CDR3 DNA sequence: TGCAGTGCTAGAGGGAGCGATACAGGGACGGAGACCCAGTACTTC. Residues: CSARGSDTGTETQYF.

This clonotype was observed many times. The chain employs TRBV20-1 and TRBJ2-1, with D uncertain. V was clipped by 2 bases and J by 0 bases, with 11 bases between them. From germline, CDR1 is DFQATT and CDR2 SNEGSKA (reference sequence). The CDR3 length is 15 residues. CDR3 sequence reads: CSARKQSFSYNEQFF. For the CDR3, the DNA is TGCAGTGCTAGAAAACAGTCGTTCTCCTACAATGAGCAGTTCTTC.

The J gene is TRBJ1-1, the V gene TRBV5-6, with D maybe TRBD1 (6 bases). Germline lookup yields CDR1 SGHDT and CDR2 YYEEEE. This CDR3 is built from 15 residues. With 0 bases removed from V and 5 bases from J, the gap between germline ends came to 14 bases. CDR3 in amino acids: CASSLGAGEGTEAFF. The CDR3, as DNA: TGTGCCAGCAGCTTGGGGGCAGGGGAGGGGACTGAAGCTTTCTTT.

This chain joins TRBV19 and TRBJ1-6; D perhaps matches TRBD1 (6 bases). Trimming removed 7 bases from V and 7 bases from J, with 17 bases in between. Germline V lookup: CDR1 LNHDA, CDR2 SQIVND (reference sequence). CDR3 size: 15 residues. The CDR3 region is CASTQGGLLNSPLHF. DNA of the CDR3: TGTGCCAGTACACAGGGAGGCCTCTTAAATTCACCCCTCCACTTT.

Regarding this clonotype: This may come from a read error, since a much larger clone is one base off. The gene calls are TRBV6-1 and TRBJ1-1, with no clear D. The CDR3 is 13 amino acids. Germline CDR1 and CDR2: MNHNS and SASEGT. The V gene lost 11 bases and the J gene lost 4 bases, with 17 bases spanning the gap. This CDR3 is CAYLPDGLTEAFF. In DNA form, the CDR3 reads TGTGCCTATTTACCCGACGGTCTCACTGAAGCTTTCTTT.

The chain uses TRBV2 and TRBJ2-7, with D hard to call. V was pared by 3 bases and J by 2 bases, with 2 bases between. The CDR3 is made up of 11 amino acids. Germline V lookup: CDR1 SNHLY, CDR2 FYNNEI. DNA for the CDR3: TGTGCCAGCAGTGAGACCTACGAGCAGTACGTC. This encodes CASSETYEQYV.

This clonotype has ten or more counts. V and J are TRBV7-9 and TRBJ2-3, with TRBD2 as a possible D gene (5 bases). CDR1 is SEHNR and CDR2 is FQNEAQ in the germline V gene (reference sequence). Trimming shortened V by 5 bases and J by 6 bases, and 9 bases separated the two germline ends. This CDR3 has 12 residues. Written as DNA, the CDR3 is TGTGCCAGCAGCGCCTCGGGGGATACGCAGTATTTT. Translating it yields CASSASGDTQYF.